Each of the 25 T cell receptor beta chains below was sequenced from the same sample in a study of OX40 agonist ivuxolimab in advanced cancers. The data were produced by immunoSEQ multiplex PCR, yet TCRdb's version contains in-frame clones alone and is incomplete. The sample records 60,000 or so clones, around 90% being singletons. The sequencing used CD4+ or CD8+ T cells sorted from blood, collected in a trial of the OX40 agonist ivuxolimab. The source is an adult with an advanced solid tumor such as melanoma, head and neck, liver or kidney cancer.

The rearrangement links TRBV6-5 to TRBJ2-4; D possibly uses TRBD1 or TRBD2 (6 bases each). This CDR3 is 14 amino acids long. Per the germline V gene, CDR1 is MNHEY and CDR2 is SVGAGI. V gave up 6 bases and J gave up 6 bases, with 15 bases separating them. The CDR3 loop reads CASSDRGRGNIQYF. CDR3 bases: TGTGCCAGCAGCGACCGGGGGCGGGGAAACATTCAGTACTTC.

The V call is TRBV6-1, the J call TRBJ2-3; 9 nucleotides align to TRBD1. Losses at the gene ends were 7 bases for V and 3 bases for J; bases not matched to a gene: 5. This CDR3 has 14 amino acids. Germline V gene data show CDR1 as MNHNS and CDR2 as SASEGT. In DNA, the CDR3 is TGTGCCAGCACACGGGGACAGGGAACAGATACGCAGTATTTT. Its translation: CASTRGQGTDTQYF.

The chain recombines TRBV28 with TRBJ1-1; D gene unclear. Trimming removed 7 bases at V and 1 base at J, with 7 bases between. This CDR3 is built from 12 residues. Germline loops: CDR1 MDHEN, CDR2 SYDVKM. The CDR3 nucleotides are TGTGCCAGCAATGGGTGGAACACTGAAGCTTTCTTT. Translating gives CASNGWNTEAFF.

The CDR3 bases are TGTGCCAGCAGTTACGAGCCCTCCTACGAGCAGTACTTC. It translates to CASSYEPSYEQYF. The chain employs TRBV6-6 and TRBJ2-7; D unclear. Per germline, CDR1 MNHNY and CDR2 SVGAGI (reference sequence). This CDR3 region has 13 residues. Trimming took 2 bases from V and 0 from J, leaving 5 bases between them.

This chain uses TRBV30 with TRBJ2-2; D is uncertain. The germline CDR1 and CDR2 sequences are GTSNPN and SVGIG (reference sequence). The V gene lost 4 bases and the J gene lost 0 bases, with 15 bases spanning the gap. The CDR3 has 16 residues. The CDR3 coding sequence is TGTGCCTGGAAAGACCAAGGACGGACGAACACCGGGGAGCTGTTTTTT. Translated: CAWKDQGRTNTGELFF. The whole variable domain, filled in from reference TRBV30 and TRBJ2-2, reads SQTIHQWPATLVQPVGSPLSLECTVEGTSNPNLYWYRQAAGRGLQLLFYSVGIGQISSEVPQNLSASRPQDRQFILSSKKLLLSDSGFYLCAWKDQGRTNTGELFFGEGSRLTVL.

J is TRBJ2-3 and V is TRBV14; 9 bases line up with TRBD1. The V segment lost 6 bases and the J segment 5 bases; nucleotides outside the gene matches: 9. Germline assignment: CDR1 SGHDN and CDR2 FVKESK. CDR3 length equals 15 residues. CDR3 protein: CASSFAQGAGDTQYF. CDR3 nucleotides: TGTGCCAGCAGTTTCGCACAGGGGGCAGGAGATACGCAGTATTTT.

In DNA, the CDR3 is TGTGCCAGCAGTTACGGACAGGTCGGCACTGAAGCTTTCTTT. Translated, it gives CASSYGQVGTEAFF. This chain links TRBV6-6 with TRBJ1-1; 7 bases agree with TRBD1. The CDR3 is 14 residues long. The germline V gene has CDR1 MNHNY and CDR2 SVGAGI (reference sequence). With 2 bases clipped from V and 4 bases from J, the junction kept 4 bases outside the gene matches.

This clone has a single count. The rearrangement links TRBV19 to TRBJ2-3, with 13 bases fitting TRBD2. This CDR3 spans 16 amino acids. V was clipped by 4 bases and J by 6 bases; unmatched bases: 7. Germline V CDR1 and CDR2: LNHDA, SQIVND (reference sequence). The CDR3 DNA reads TGTGCCAGTAGTACCGGGACTAGCGGGGCTGGCGATACGCAGTATTTT. Translation: CASSTGTSGAGDTQYF.

CDR3 DNA sequence: TGTGCCAGCGCCGGGGAGCGGGGGATGCTGTGGTTCTTC. Protein: CASAGERGMLWFF. The chain carries TRBV28 and TRBJ2-1, with 8 bases matching TRBD2. The V gene's germline CDR1 is MDHEN and CDR2 SYDVKM. This CDR3 has 13 amino acids. The trim removed 8 bases at V and 15 bases at J, leaving 15 bases unmatched.

Comments on this clone: The sample has other DNA sequences that encode this CDR3 too. The chain joins TRBV19 to TRBJ2-6, with unresolved D. The CDR3 length is 13 residues. V dropped 7 bases and J dropped 2 bases, with 6 bases sitting between them. Germline V gene lookup returns CDR1 LNHDA and CDR2 SQIVND (reference sequence). The CDR3 nucleotides read TGTGCCAGTAAACCCCCTGGGGCCAACGTCCTGACTTTC. It encodes CASKPPGANVLTF.

The chain joins TRBV2 to TRBJ2-3; 9 nucleotides align to TRBD2. After removal of 10 bases from V and 6 bases from J, the junction contained 14 bases not matched to a gene. Germline CDR1 reads SNHLY; CDR2 reads FYNNEI. The CDR3 loop spans 15 amino acids. The CDR3 region has the DNA TGTGCCACCAAGGGTCGCGGGAGGGGGGCCGATACGCAGTATTTT. Protein: CATKGRGRGADTQYF.

In its sample, this clone was seen a few times. The V gene is TRBV30, the J gene TRBJ2-7; 8 nucleotides match TRBD1. This CDR3 comprises 13 residues. Unmatched junction bases numbered 4, after V lost 3 bases and J lost 3 bases. The V gene's germline CDR1 is GTSNPN and CDR2 SVGIG (reference sequence). The DNA for the CDR3 is TGTGCCTGGAGCCGTGGGACAGGCTACGAGCAGTACTTC. It translates to CAWSRGTGYEQYF.

The chain links TRBV7-9 to TRBJ2-7, with D uncertain. The germline V and J ends were trimmed by 4 bases and 7 bases, with 14 bases remaining between them. The V gene's germline CDR1 is SEHNR and CDR2 FQNEAQ (reference sequence). This CDR3 region has 13 residues. CDR3 in DNA: TGTGCCAGCAGCTCCTCCCGGAGTGGAGAGCAGTACTTC. Encoded protein: CASSSSRSGEQYF.

The chain combines TRBV28 with TRBJ1-2, with 9 bases lining up with TRBD1. Germline lookup yields CDR1 MDHEN and CDR2 SYDVKM. The CDR3 loop spans 15 amino acids. J lost 5 bases, V lost 5 bases, and 9 bases had no gene match. CDR3 in DNA: TGTGCCAGCAGTGGGGGGGACAGGGAATTTTATGGCTACACCTTC. Translation gives CASSGGDREFYGYTF.

This clone is a singleton in its sample. This rearrangement joins TRBV10-3 to TRBJ1-2; the D is unclear. V gave up 2 bases and J gave up 2 bases, with 12 bases separating them. The germline gives CDR1 ENHRY, CDR2 SYGVKD. This CDR3 has 15 residues. DNA for the CDR3: TGTGCCATCAGTGAGGGAAAAGGGAGAAACTATGGCTACACCTTC. This translates into CAISEGKGRNYGYTF.

This clone has a single count. This CDR3 is CASSRGLEQFF. In DNA, the CDR3 is TGTGCCAGCAGCCGCGGACTAGAGCAGTTCTTC. The rearrangement uses TRBV5-6 and TRBJ2-1, with D tentatively TRBD2 (6 bases). Trimming cost V 4 bases and J 10 bases, with 9 bases left between them. The V gene's germline CDR1 is SGHDT and CDR2 YYEEEE. The CDR3 runs 11 residues.

The chain carries TRBV6-5 and TRBJ1-4; the D gene is possibly TRBD1 (5 bases). This CDR3 is 15 amino acids long. V was pared by 0 bases and J by 7 bases, with 12 bases between. CDR1 MNHEY and CDR2 SVGAGI come from the germline V gene. The CDR3, as DNA: TGTGCCAGCAGTTACTCTGCAGGGAGTGGTGAAAAACTGTTTTTT. This codes for CASSYSAGSGEKLFF.

The genes are TRBV19 and TRBJ1-1; D unclear. The length of the CDR3 is 13 residues. Trimming took 5 bases from V and 5 from J, leaving 12 bases between them. CDR1 and CDR2 (germline): LNHDA, SQIVND (reference sequence). This CDR3 is CASSAGTKTEAFF. The DNA for the CDR3 is TGTGCCAGTAGTGCGGGAACTAAAACTGAAGCTTTCTTT. The full variable domain, rest sourced from reference TRBV19 and TRBJ1-1, is DGGITQSPKYLFRKEGQNVTLSCEQNLNHDAMYWYRQDPGQGLRLIYYSQIVNDFQKGDIAEGYSVSREKKESFPLTVTSAQKNPTAFYLCASSAGTKTEAFFGQGTRLTVV.

The rearrangement joins TRBV6-5 to TRBJ2-4; tentatively, D is TRBD2 (5 bases). The V and J ends lost 0 bases and 0 bases respectively, with 9 bases between them. The CDR3 spans 16 residues. The germline V gene has CDR1 MNHEY and CDR2 SVGAGI. As DNA, the CDR3 is TGTGCCAGCAGTTACTCGCTGGGGAGAGCCAAAAACATTCAGTACTTC. Translated, it gives CASSYSLGRAKNIQYF.

The genes are TRBV7-9 and TRBJ2-2; 7 positions agree with TRBD1. The CDR3 runs to 13 residues. The V gene end was trimmed by 5 bases and the J gene end by 7 bases; junction bases not matched to a gene: 4. The germline V gene encodes CDR1 SEHNR and CDR2 FQNEAQ (reference sequence). The CDR3 loop reads CASSVQGIGELFF. DNA of the CDR3: TGTGCCAGCAGCGTACAGGGGATCGGGGAGCTGTTTTTT.

This chain joins TRBV28 and TRBJ1-1; D may be TRBD1 (6 bases). Germline V gene data show CDR1 as MDHEN and CDR2 as SYDVKM. The CDR3 loop spans 12 amino acids. Deletions cut 6 bases from V and 7 bases from J, with 12 bases between. Written as DNA, the CDR3 is TGTGCCAGCAGCCCCCACAGGGATGAAGCTTTCTTT. This codes for CASSPHRDEAFF.

The genes are TRBV7-2 and TRBJ2-3; no firm D call. Germline V gene lookup returns CDR1 SGHTA and CDR2 FQGNSA. This CDR3 region has 15 residues. With 3 bases removed from V and 3 bases from J, the gap between germline ends came to 13 bases. This CDR3 is CASSFATRTTDTQYF. CDR3 in DNA: TGTGCCAGCAGCTTTGCTACGAGAACTACAGATACGCAGTATTTT. Full variable domain (remainder filled in from reference TRBV7-2 and TRBJ2-3): GAGVSQSPSNKVTEKGKDVELRCDPISGHTALYWYRQSLGQGLEFLIYFQGNSAPDKSGLPSDRFSAERTGGSVSTLTIQRTQQEDSAVYLCASSFATRTTDTQYFGPGTRLTVL.

This sequence joins TRBV7-2 and TRBJ2-2; the D is unclear. The V end lost 4 bases, the J end lost 6 bases, and 12 bases lay between the germline ends. Germline lookup yields CDR1 SGHTA and CDR2 FQGNSA. The CDR3 covers 14 residues. The CDR3 nucleotides read TGTGCCAGCAGCTCCCCGAGGATAGCCGGGGAGCTGTTTTTT. This translates into CASSSPRIAGELFF.

The chain carries TRBV6-1 and TRBJ2-7, with a weak D call TRBD2 (6 bases). Germline CDR1 reads MNHNS; CDR2 reads SASEGT. The CDR3 has 14 amino acids. Trimming pared 6 bases from V and 0 bases from J, leaving 12 bases between. CDR3 region: CASRGDLSSYEQYF. CDR3 in DNA: TGTGCCAGCAGAGGGGACTTGAGCTCCTACGAGCAGTACTTC.

The chain carries TRBV30 and TRBJ1-2, with D perhaps matching TRBD1 (6 bases). The CDR3 totals 13 residues. Looked up from germline, CDR1 is GTSNPN and CDR2 is SVGIG (reference sequence). V dropped 2 bases and J dropped 8 bases, with 15 bases sitting between them. The DNA of the CDR3 is TGTGCCTGGAGTATCCGAGGGGGTGGGGGCTACACCTTC. Translated: CAWSIRGGGGYTF.